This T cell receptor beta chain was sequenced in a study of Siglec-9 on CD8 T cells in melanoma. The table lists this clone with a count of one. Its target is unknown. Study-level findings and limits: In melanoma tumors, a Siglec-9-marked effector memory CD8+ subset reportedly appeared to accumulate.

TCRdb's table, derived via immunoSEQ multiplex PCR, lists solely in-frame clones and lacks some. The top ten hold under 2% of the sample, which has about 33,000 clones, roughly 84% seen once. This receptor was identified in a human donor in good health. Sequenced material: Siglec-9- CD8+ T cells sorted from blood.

For the CDR3, the DNA is TGTGCCAGTTGGGGGATCACTGAAGCTTTCTTT. It codes for CASWGITEAFF. The chain recombines TRBV19 with TRBJ1-1; D perhaps matches TRBD1 (5 bases). The CDR3 extends over 11 amino acids. V lost 8 bases and J lost 4, with 8 bases in between. Per the germline V gene, CDR1 is LNHDA and CDR2 is SQIVND (reference sequence).